The clone carrying this T cell receptor (beta chain) occurred a few times. The germline V gene has CDR1 SGHNT and CDR2 YYREEE (reference sequence). This CDR3 is built from 15 residues. Trimming cost V 5 bases and J 2 bases; bases outside gene matches: 6. The sample originates from a study of shared clonotypes between healthy human individuals. Deep-level settings were used for running the assay. The repertoire was sequenced with immunoSEQ multiplex PCR; TCRdb's copy has only in-frame clones and lacks some. The sample yields around 700,000 clones, roughly 78% seen once. The chain is built from TRBV5-4 and TRBJ2-5, with 10 bases fitting TRBD2. This clonotype was obtained from a woman in her 30s in good health. The sample consisted of memory CD4+ T cells sorted from blood. The subset here: CD45RA-negative fraction. The DNA for the CDR3 is TGTGCCAGCAGAAATCGGACTAGCGGACAAGAGACCCAGTACTTC. It yields the protein CASRNRTSGQETQYF. The variable domain in full, completed from reference TRBV5-4 and TRBJ2-5, reads ETGVTQSPTHLIKTRGQQVTLRCSSQSGHNTVSWYQQALGQGPQFIFQYYREEENGRGNFPPRFSGLQFPNYSSELNVNALELDDSALYLCASRNRTSGQETQYFGPGTRLLVL.